These 7 T cell receptor beta chains were all obtained from the same sample, sequenced in a study of blood T cell repertoires in COVID-19. The repertoire was sequenced with immunoSEQ multiplex PCR; TCRdb's copy has only in-frame clones and lacks some. There are over 55,000 clones in the sample; roughly four fifths occur only once, and 10% lies in the top ten. Sequenced sample: peripheral blood. All receptors derive from a man aged 50 or older with COVID-19, enrolled during active disease.

The chain is built from TRBV24-1 and TRBJ2-1; D gene uncertain. The V end was cut by 1 base, the J end by 8 bases, with 5 bases between. Germline-derived CDR1 and CDR2 are KGHDR and SFDVKD. The CDR3 is 12 residues long. The chain's CDR3 is CATSDFSDEQFF. The CDR3 nucleotides read TGTGCCACCAGTGATTTTTCGGATGAGCAGTTCTTC.

This chain joins TRBV28 and TRBJ1-4, with 8 nucleotides matching TRBD1. The CDR3 consists of 15 residues. Germline lookup yields CDR1 MDHEN and CDR2 SYDVKM. V lost 6 bases and J lost 5; bases outside the gene matches: 8. The CDR3 DNA follows: TGTGCCAGCAGCCAGACAGGGGCACGGAATGAAAAACTGTTTTTT. Its translation: CASSQTGARNEKLFF.

Here the CDR3 DNA reads TGTGCCAGCAGCTTGTTCGGGACAGTGGGCGAGCAGTACTTC. Translation: CASSLFGTVGEQYF. The chain combines TRBV5-6 with TRBJ2-7; 7 bases match TRBD1. V dropped 1 base and J dropped 6; count of bases not matched to a gene: 7. The CDR3 is made up of 14 amino acids. Germline CDR1 reads SGHDT; CDR2 reads YYEEEE.

This clone was recorded only once. The J gene is TRBJ2-2, the V gene TRBV6-5; the match to TRBD2 covers 7 bases. V dropped 0 bases and J dropped 7; count of bases not matched to a gene: 5. This CDR3 is built from 15 residues. Looked up from germline, CDR1 is MNHEY and CDR2 is SVGAGI. The CDR3 loop is CASSYSRGYGGELFF. CDR3 coding DNA: TGTGCCAGCAGTTACTCGCGGGGGTACGGCGGGGAGCTGTTTTTT.

V usage is TRBV29-1 and J usage is TRBJ2-1, with 10 bases matching TRBD2. Germline V gene lookup returns CDR1 SQVTM and CDR2 ANQGSEA. V lost 7 bases, J lost 5 bases, and 5 bases stayed unmatched. The CDR3 loop spans 13 amino acids. The CDR3 sequence: CSARTSGNNEQFF. In DNA form, the CDR3 reads TGCAGCGCCAGGACTAGCGGAAACAATGAGCAGTTCTTC.

The gene calls are TRBV6-5 and TRBJ1-3; D possibly corresponds to TRBD1 (5 bases). The CDR3 is 15 residues long. Germline CDR1 and CDR2: MNHEY and SVGAGI. The V end was cut by 7 bases, the J end by 2 bases, with 15 bases between. Here the CDR3 reads CASKGQGRAGNTIYF. In nucleotides, the CDR3 is TGTGCCAGCAAGGGGCAGGGAAGGGCTGGAAACACCATATATTTT.

The rearrangement links TRBV6-6 to TRBJ1-6; 8 positions match TRBD1. The germline CDR1 and CDR2 sequences are MNHNY and SVGAGI (reference sequence). With V trimmed by 8 bases and J by 7 bases, 7 bases remained unmatched. The CDR3 spans 14 residues. The CDR3 coding sequence is TGTGCCAGCGGGGGACAGGTCTGGAATTCACCCCTCCACTTT. Its translation is CASGGQVWNSPLHF.